This T cell receptor (beta chain) was recorded in a study of blood T cell repertoires in COVID-19. V was shortened by 0 bases and J by 3 bases, with 10 bases between the two germline ends. Germline loops: CDR1 LGHNA, CDR2 YNFKEQ. The CDR3 covers 15 residues. Here immunoSEQ multiplex PCR was the method, and the copy in TCRdb shows in-frame clones only, minus some. This table holds around 250,000 clones, approximately 78% found once. This clonotype was obtained from a woman younger than 30 with acute or convalescent COVID-19. Sequenced material: peripheral blood. The chain couples TRBV4-2 to TRBJ2-3; a possible D gene is TRBD2 (5 bases). The CDR3 bases are TGTGCCAGCAGCCAAGAAGGACTTTCAACAGATACGCAGTATTTT. Translation gives CASSQEGLSTDTQYF.